A single sample is the source of the 20 T cell receptor beta chains below, sequenced in a study of T cell repertoires in cytomegalovirus infection. TCRdb reanalysed the reads using MiXCR and keeps one entry per CDR3 protein. The repertoire holds approximately 910,000 distinct CDR3 sequences, with roughly 30% as singletons. What these receptors recognize is not known. The material was cultured CD8+ T cells from PBMCs, obtained from culture after CMV antigen stimulation. All receptors come from a human donor in good health (CMV status not recorded). Some clones in this sample may be carry-over from other donors' samples.

The J gene is TRBJ2-7, the V gene TRBV28, with D perhaps matching TRBD1 or TRBD2 (5 bases each). CDR3 size: 14 residues. Between the trimmed V and J ends, which lost 3 bases and 2 bases, there was a span of 11 bases. Germline CDR1 is MDHEN and CDR2 is SYDVKM. The CDR3 sequence: CASSFGTVPYEQYV. The DNA of the CDR3 is TGTGCCAGCAGTTTCGGGACCGTCCCCTACGAGCAGTACGTC.

This clonotype was counted many times. The genes are TRBV6-1 and TRBJ2-1; D remains ambiguous. The V gene's germline CDR1 is MNHNS and CDR2 SASEGT. This CDR3 has 11 amino acids. V lost 8 bases to trimming and J lost 9 bases, with 11 bases between them. CDR3 nucleotide sequence: TGTGCCAGCGACTTGTCGGGTGAGCAGTTCTTC. This sequence encodes CASDLSGEQFF.

The sample holds many counts of this clonotype. The chain is built from TRBV27 and TRBJ2-3; 9 positions agree with TRBD2. The CDR3 runs to 20 residues. The ends lost 1 base at V and 1 base at J; junction bases unmatched: 15. Germline V CDR1 and CDR2: MNHEY, SMNVEV (reference sequence). The CDR3 region is CASSLLHRVSGGPGTDTQYF. The CDR3 coding sequence is TGTGCCAGCAGTTTATTACACCGAGTGAGCGGGGGGCCCGGCACAGATACGCAGTATTTT.

A few counts support this clonotype. Here the CDR3 DNA reads TGCGCCAGCAGTGTCCCCCCAGCGGGGGAATACGAGCAGTACTTC. This translates into CASSVPPAGEYEQYF. This chain joins TRBV10-2 and TRBJ2-7; 8 nucleotides line up with TRBD2. The CDR3 loop spans 15 amino acids. Germline loops: CDR1 WSHSY, CDR2 SAAADI. V lost 4 bases, J lost 4 bases, and 9 bases stayed unmatched.

CDR3 nucleotides: TGTGCGAAATACAGGGTCAGCAATCAGCCCCAGCATTTT. This encodes CAKYRVSNQPQHF. The chain has TRBV2 and TRBJ1-5; the D gene is possibly TRBD1 (6 bases). CDR1 is SNHLY and CDR2 is FYNNEI in the germline V gene. This CDR3 contains 13 residues.

The chain has TRBV7-9 and TRBJ1-1, with 7 bases fitting TRBD1. J was trimmed by 3 bases and V by 5 bases; bases with no gene match: 9. The germline gives CDR1 SEHNR, CDR2 FQNEAQ (reference sequence). The CDR3 is 15 amino acids. The CDR3 loop reads CASSTTGVGDTEAFF. The CDR3 DNA sequence: TGTGCCAGCAGCACCACAGGGGTTGGGGACACTGAAGCTTTCTTT. The entire variable domain, with the rest obtained from reference TRBV7-9 and TRBJ1-1, is as follows: DTGVSQNPRHKITKRGQNVTFRCDPISEHNRLYWYRQTLGQGPEFLTYFQNEAQLEKSRLLSDRFSAERPKGSFSTLEIQRTEQGDSAMYLCASSTTGVGDTEAFFGQGTRLTVV.

This clonotype has only a few counts. CDR3: CASSPPRDREQDTQYF. The DNA of the CDR3 is TGTGCCAGCAGTCCGCCCCGGGACAGGGAACAGGATACGCAGTATTTT. The chain links TRBV28 to TRBJ2-3, with 9 nucleotides matching TRBD1. The CDR3 sequence is 16 residues long. The junction had 12 bases not matched to a gene; V was cut back by 5 bases and J by 6 bases. Germline V gene lookup returns CDR1 MDHEN and CDR2 SYDVKM.

This clonotype was seen a few times. This chain connects TRBV12-3 or TRBV12-4 to TRBJ2-1, with 7 bases aligning to TRBD1. This CDR3 region has 14 residues. J was trimmed by 2 bases and V by 7 bases; bases with no gene match: 5. The CDR3 sequence: CASTPDRTYNEQFF. As DNA, the CDR3 is TGTGCCAGCACTCCGGACAGGACCTACAATGAGCAGTTCTTC.

This clonotype came up a few times. The chain couples TRBV12-3 or TRBV12-4 to TRBJ2-2; D is perhaps TRBD1 (5 bases). Trimming cost V 7 bases and J 5 bases, with 20 bases left between them. This CDR3 region has 16 residues. The CDR3: CASTRWGTERTGELFF. The CDR3 coding sequence is TGTGCCAGCACTAGGTGGGGCACCGAGAGGACCGGGGAGCTGTTTTTT.

The chain couples TRBV6-2 or TRBV6-3 to TRBJ2-3; no firm D call. Looked up from germline, CDR1 is MNHEY and CDR2 is SVGEGT. Trimming took 3 bases from V and 6 from J, leaving 13 bases between them. The CDR3 is made up of 14 amino acids. As DNA, the CDR3 is TGTGCCAGCAGTTATATATCACCGGTGGATACGCAGTATTTT. It encodes CASSYISPVDTQYF.

This chain uses TRBV6-5 with TRBJ2-7; weak D call: TRBD1 (6 bases). Trimming removed 2 bases from V and 5 bases from J, with 16 bases in between. The CDR3 covers 15 residues. Germline CDR1 is MNHEY and CDR2 is SVGAGI. DNA of the CDR3: TGTGCCAGCAGTTACGCAGGGGTGGTCGGCGACGAGCAGTACTTC. This gives the protein CASSYAGVVGDEQYF.

This clonotype has a handful of counts. The chain is built from TRBV10-3 and TRBJ2-3, with TRBD1 identical over 9 bases. V gave up 3 bases and J gave up 5 bases; unmatched junction bases: 6. This CDR3 is 15 amino acids long. Germline V gene data show CDR1 as ENHRY and CDR2 as SYGVKD. Here the CDR3 reads CAISEQGAFGDTQYF. CDR3 nucleotides: TGTGCCATCAGTGAACAGGGGGCTTTTGGAGATACGCAGTATTTT.

The V gene is TRBV4-2, the J gene TRBJ2-7; 10 bases map to TRBD1. The CDR3 length is 16 residues. J lost 3 bases, V lost 4 bases, and 9 bases had no gene match. Germline loops: CDR1 LGHNA, CDR2 YNFKEQ. CDR3: CASSPEGQGGLYEQYF. DNA of the CDR3: TGTGCCAGCAGCCCCGAAGGACAGGGGGGACTCTACGAGCAGTACTTC.

J is TRBJ1-1 and V is TRBV6-5; D is unclear. Germline-derived CDR1 and CDR2 are MNHEY and SVGAGI. The V and J ends lost 7 bases and 2 bases respectively, with 14 bases between them. The CDR3 loop spans 14 amino acids. DNA of the CDR3: TGTGCCAGCAATTCGGGGTCTCGTAACACTGAAGCTTTCTTT. Protein sequence: CASNSGSRNTEAFF.

This sequence joins TRBV4-2 and TRBJ1-1, with 7 bases aligning to TRBD1. The trim removed 2 bases at V and 1 base at J, leaving 4 bases unmatched. Per germline, CDR1 LGHNA and CDR2 YNFKEQ. The CDR3 runs 15 residues. DNA for the CDR3: TGTGCCAGCAGCCAAACCGGGACAGAGAACACTGAAGCTTTCTTT. Protein sequence: CASSQTGTENTEAFF.

This clonotype was seen a handful of times. The rearrangement uses TRBV19 and TRBJ2-7, with TRBD2 matching over 7 bases. The CDR3 loop spans 14 amino acids. The ends lost 3 bases at V and 3 bases at J; junction bases unmatched: 5. The V gene's germline CDR1 is LNHDA and CDR2 SQIVND (reference sequence). The CDR3 is CASSIGDYYYEQYF. CDR3 sequence (DNA): TGTGCCAGTAGTATCGGGGACTACTACTACGAGCAGTACTTC.

The chain has TRBV10-3 and TRBJ1-1; 7 nucleotides agree with TRBD1. Germline-derived CDR1 and CDR2 are ENHRY and SYGVKD. After removal of 6 bases from V and 0 bases from J, the junction contained 7 bases not matched to a gene. This CDR3 spans 15 amino acids. The CDR3 here is CAIRGTEYMNTEAFF. As DNA, the CDR3 is TGTGCCATCAGAGGGACAGAGTACATGAACACTGAAGCTTTCTTT.

This clonotype was found a few times. This chain uses TRBV7-9 with TRBJ2-2; 11 bases match TRBD1. CDR1 SEHNR and CDR2 FQNEAQ come from the germline V gene (reference sequence). This CDR3 has 16 residues. V lost 5 bases, J lost 6 bases, and 8 bases stayed unmatched. DNA for the CDR3: TGTGCCAGCAGCCACAGGACAGGGGGCGTTTCCGGGGAGCTGTTTTTT. Its protein is CASSHRTGGVSGELFF.

This clonotype has a count of ten or more. The V gene is TRBV4-1, the J gene TRBJ1-2; 8 bases align to TRBD1. The germline CDR1 and CDR2 sequences are MGHRA and YSYEKL. Trimming took 3 bases from V and 10 from J; bases not matched to a gene: 4. The CDR3 runs 12 residues. The CDR3 nucleotides read TGCGCCAGCAGCCAGGGACAGGTTGTCTACACCTTC. As protein: CASSQGQVVYTF.

The gene calls are TRBV6-2 or TRBV6-3 and TRBJ2-2, with 8 bases matching TRBD1. The CDR3 is 16 amino acids. J was trimmed by 5 bases and V by 7 bases; bases with no gene match: 12. Germline V CDR1 and CDR2: MNHEY, SVGEGT. The CDR3, as DNA: TGTGCCAGCAAACCCACAGGGGGAAGAGGAACCGGGGAGCTGTTTTTT. Translating it yields CASKPTGGRGTGELFF.